These 32 T cell receptor beta chains were all obtained from the same sample, sequenced in a study of blood T cell repertoires in COVID-19. Sequencing used immunoSEQ multiplex PCR; TCRdb keeps in-frame clones, though not all of them. The table shows 200,000 to 300,000 clones, with roughly 84% occurring only once. Sample: peripheral blood. These receptors all come from a man aged 35 to 55 with acute or convalescent COVID-19.

The chain is built from TRBV29-1 and TRBJ1-1; D unresolved. Germline assignment: CDR1 SQVTM and CDR2 ANQGSEA. The length of the CDR3 is 16 residues. V lost 0 bases and J 0 bases, leaving 14 bases between the germline ends. For the CDR3, the DNA is TGCAGCGTTGAAGATCTGGGCAGCTCAATGAACACTGAAGCTTTCTTT. Translating it yields CSVEDLGSSMNTEAFF.

V gene TRBV19 combines with J gene TRBJ2-7, with D possibly matching TRBD2 (7 bases). V shed 1 base and J shed 5 bases, with 33 bases lying between them. Per germline, CDR1 LNHDA and CDR2 SQIVND (reference sequence). This CDR3 is 21 amino acids long. The CDR3: CASSIGLGGLAVPLESHEQYF. CDR3 coding DNA: TGTGCCAGTAGTATAGGACTTGGGGGGCTAGCGGTCCCCCTCGAAAGCCACGAGCAGTACTTC. The full variable domain, rest sourced from reference TRBV19 and TRBJ2-7, is DGGITQSPKYLFRKEGQNVTLSCEQNLNHDAMYWYRQDPGQGLRLIYYSQIVNDFQKGDIAEGYSVSREKKESFPLTVTSAQKNPTAFYLCASSIGLGGLAVPLESHEQYFGPGTRLTVT.

The V call is TRBV5-4, the J call TRBJ2-5; D unclear. The CDR3 has 13 residues. Trimming removed 3 bases from V and 3 bases from J, with 9 bases in between. Per germline, CDR1 SGHNT and CDR2 YYREEE (reference sequence). This CDR3 reads CASSSDIEETQYF. The CDR3 nucleotides are TGTGCCAGCAGCTCCGACATTGAAGAGACCCAGTACTTC.

This clone was counted only a few times. The gene calls are TRBV29-1 and TRBJ2-7, with D unclear. The length of the CDR3 is 13 residues. Trimming pared 5 bases from V and 0 bases from J, leaving 11 bases between. Germline CDR1 reads SQVTM; CDR2 reads ANQGSEA. CDR3 sequence reads: CSVLTSSSYEQYF. The DNA of the CDR3 is TGCAGCGTTCTTACATCGTCCTCCTACGAGCAGTACTTC.

This chain uses TRBV6-6 with TRBJ1-5; possible D gene TRBD1, 5 bases. Germline V lookup: CDR1 MNHNY, CDR2 SVGAGI (reference sequence). The CDR3 covers 13 residues. V gave up 5 bases and J gave up 7 bases, with 12 bases separating them. CDR3 DNA: TGTGCCAGCAGTCCCCCTGGGGGGCAGCCCCAGCATTTT. Translated, it gives CASSPPGGQPQHF.

This chain connects TRBV19 to TRBJ2-3, with 13 bases that match TRBD2. V lost 4 bases, J lost 0 bases, and 13 bases stayed unmatched. The germline V gene has CDR1 LNHDA and CDR2 SQIVND (reference sequence). The CDR3 totals 20 residues. This CDR3 reads CASSTRQGLAGTTSTDTQYF. For the CDR3, the DNA is TGTGCCAGTAGTACCAGACAGGGACTAGCGGGAACCACTAGCACAGATACGCAGTATTTT.

The gene calls are TRBV19 and TRBJ1-5; 7 bases align to TRBD1. Trimming took 3 bases from V and 4 from J; bases not matched to a gene: 9. The CDR3 runs to 16 residues. The V gene's germline CDR1 is LNHDA and CDR2 SQIVND (reference sequence). This CDR3 reads CASSIWIGQANQPQHF. Here the CDR3 DNA reads TGTGCCAGTAGTATCTGGATTGGACAGGCTAATCAGCCCCAGCATTTT.

J is TRBJ1-2 and V is TRBV11-2, with 7 positions matching TRBD1. V lost 0 bases, J lost 4 bases, and 5 bases stayed unmatched. Germline loops: CDR1 SGHAT, CDR2 FQNNGV. CDR3 length: 15 amino acids. The CDR3 spells CASSLDNRGSYGYTF. The CDR3 region has the DNA TGTGCCAGCAGCTTAGACAACAGGGGAAGCTATGGCTACACCTTC.

This rearrangement joins TRBV18 to TRBJ1-5; D is unclear. This CDR3 has 14 residues. From germline, CDR1 is KGHSH and CDR2 LQKENI. Trimming took off 0 bases at V and 7 bases at J, with 10 bases between the two ends. Written as DNA, the CDR3 is TGTGCCAGCTCACCACCGACATCCCCACAGCCCCAGCATTTT. Encoded protein: CASSPPTSPQPQHF.

The J gene is TRBJ2-3, the V gene TRBV7-8; no firm D call. Trimming pared 5 bases from V and 3 bases from J, leaving 6 bases between. The CDR3 length is 12 residues. CDR1 and CDR2 from the germline V gene are SGHVS and FQNEAQ. CDR3 DNA: TGTGCCAGCAGCCCCGGGACAGATACGCAGTATTTT. As protein: CASSPGTDTQYF.

J is TRBJ2-5 and V is TRBV5-1, with 8 bases fitting TRBD1. The CDR3 is made up of 21 amino acids. Germline V gives CDR1 SGHRS, CDR2 YFSETQ. Trimming removed 0 bases from V and 1 base from J; junction bases left unmatched: 20. CDR3 sequence (DNA): TGCGCCAGCAGCTTGGCCGAATGGACAGGGTCGGCCCCCTCCCGCCAAGAGACCCAGTACTTC. This sequence encodes CASSLAEWTGSAPSRQETQYF.

The chain joins TRBV2 to TRBJ1-1; a possible D gene is TRBD1 (6 bases). The CDR3 length is 15 residues. Looked up from germline, CDR1 is SNHLY and CDR2 is FYNNEI. The ends were cut back, 5 bases at V and 0 bases at J, with 13 bases in the middle. CDR3 amino acids: CASSSRTALNTEAFF. Written as DNA, the CDR3 is TGTGCCAGCAGTTCGCGGACAGCCTTGAACACTGAAGCTTTCTTT.

This clone has a single count. The chain links TRBV19 to TRBJ2-1; D perhaps matches TRBD1 (6 bases). CDR3 length equals 16 residues. CDR1 and CDR2 (germline): LNHDA, SQIVND (reference sequence). V was clipped by 7 bases and J by 0 bases, with 16 bases between them. The CDR3 spells CASKIRGISSYNEQFF. CDR3 DNA: TGTGCCAGTAAAATAAGGGGGATCTCCTCCTACAATGAGCAGTTCTTC. Combining the CDR3 with reference TRBV19 and TRBJ2-1 gives the whole variable domain DGGITQSPKYLFRKEGQNVTLSCEQNLNHDAMYWYRQDPGQGLRLIYYSQIVNDFQKGDIAEGYSVSREKKESFPLTVTSAQKNPTAFYLCASKIRGISSYNEQFFGPGTRLTVL.

For this clone: This sample also contains other DNA sequences that code for the same CDR3. V and J are TRBV3-1 (or the pseudogene TRBV3-2) and TRBJ1-5, with D unresolved. Deletions cut 1 base from V and 3 bases from J, with 16 bases between. CDR3 size: 17 residues. Germline CDR1 LGHDT, CDR2 YNNKEL (reference sequence). The CDR3 sequence is CASSQGGGPRNNQPQHF. In DNA, the CDR3 is TGTGCCAGCAGCCAAGGTGGCGGTCCGAGAAACAATCAGCCCCAGCATTTT.

Notes on this clone: Other DNA sequences in the sample encode the same CDR3. This rearrangement joins TRBV19 to TRBJ1-2; D might be TRBD1 (6 bases). Germline V lookup: CDR1 LNHDA, CDR2 SQIVND (reference sequence). There are 15 residues in the CDR3. Trimming stripped 4 bases from V and 1 base from J, with 13 bases between. Here the CDR3 DNA reads TGTGCCAGTAGTACTCCCCGGACAGTTAACTATGGCTACACCTTC. Encoded protein: CASSTPRTVNYGYTF.

The chain couples TRBV7-3 to TRBJ2-1; 10 nucleotides match TRBD2. The ends lost 4 bases at V and 2 bases at J; junction bases unmatched: 11. There are 18 residues in the CDR3. The germline V gene encodes CDR1 SGHTA and CDR2 FQGTGA. The CDR3 here is CASSSRDPLAGAYNEQFF. CDR3 coding DNA: TGTGCCAGCAGCTCCCGGGACCCTCTAGCGGGAGCCTACAATGAGCAGTTCTTC.

Only a few counts were recorded for this clone. The chain combines TRBV9 with TRBJ1-1; D perhaps matches TRBD1 (5 bases). Trimming stripped 4 bases from V and 0 bases from J, with 13 bases between. From germline, CDR1 is SGDLS and CDR2 YYNGEE. This CDR3 comprises 15 residues. The CDR3, as DNA: TGTGCCAGCAGCAAGATAGCAGGGTTGAACACTGAAGCTTTCTTT. The encoded protein is CASSKIAGLNTEAFF.

DNA for the CDR3: TGTGCCACCTCCCCCTCCGGACAGGGAGCTGGCTACACCTTC. The encoded protein is CATSPSGQGAGYTF. The V call is TRBV19, the J call TRBJ1-2, with 8 bases fitting TRBD1. Germline CDR1 LNHDA, CDR2 SQIVND (reference sequence). Losses at the gene ends were 10 bases for V and 7 bases for J; bases not matched to a gene: 14. The CDR3 length is 14 residues.

The chain links TRBV14 to TRBJ1-6, with D tentatively TRBD1 (6 bases). Trimming pared 3 bases from V and 6 bases from J, leaving 9 bases between. Germline values: CDR1 SGHDN, CDR2 FVKESK. CDR3 size: 14 residues. The CDR3 spells CASSQGGANSPLHF. The CDR3 nucleotides are TGTGCCAGCAGCCAGGGGGGGGCTAATTCACCCCTCCACTTT.

The gene calls are TRBV5-6 and TRBJ2-1, with TRBD2 matching over 12 bases. V was pared by 2 bases and J by 0 bases, with 9 bases of the junction left unmatched. Germline lookup yields CDR1 SGHDT and CDR2 YYEEEE. The CDR3 runs 19 residues. In DNA form, the CDR3 reads TGTGCCAGCAGCTTCCTGGGGACTAGCGGGTACTTCTCCTACAATGAGCAGTTCTTC. This translates into CASSFLGTSGYFSYNEQFF.

This chain uses TRBV10-2 with TRBJ1-5, with 10 bases lining up with TRBD1. The CDR3 is 16 residues long. Unmatched junction bases numbered 7, after V lost 4 bases and J lost 4 bases. Germline-derived CDR1 and CDR2 are WSHSY and SAAADI. CDR3 in DNA: TGCGCCAGCAGTGCCGGGGACAGGGGTCCTAATCAGCCCCAGCATTTT. Protein sequence: CASSAGDRGPNQPQHF.

The chain carries TRBV13 and TRBJ2-7; the D gene is possibly TRBD1 (6 bases). CDR3 length: 14 residues. The germline V gene encodes CDR1 PRHDT and CDR2 FYEKMQ (reference sequence). V lost 0 bases and J 3 bases, leaving 9 bases between the germline ends. As DNA, the CDR3 is TGTGCCAGCAGCTTAGGCTGGGGGCTCTACGAGCAGTACTTC. Its translation is CASSLGWGLYEQYF. Using reference TRBV13 and TRBJ2-7 for the parts outside the CDR3, the full variable domain is AAGVIQSPRHLIKEKRETATLKCYPIPRHDTVYWYQQGPGQDPQFLISFYEKMQSDKGSIPDRFSAQQFSDYHSELNMSSLELGDSALYFCASSLGWGLYEQYFGPGTRLTVT.

The J gene is TRBJ1-4, the V gene TRBV6-1; no definite D call. Germline V gene data show CDR1 as MNHNS and CDR2 as SASEGT. This CDR3 contains 15 residues. Trimming pared 3 bases from V and 9 bases from J, leaving 17 bases between. As DNA, the CDR3 is TGTGCCAGCAGTGATCGGGAGGGAATCGGGAAAAAACTGTTTTTT. It is translated as CASSDREGIGKKLFF.

V and J are TRBV9 and TRBJ2-1; 14 nucleotides agree with TRBD2. Germline V gives CDR1 SGDLS, CDR2 YYNGEE. CDR3 length equals 17 residues. Trimming at V came to 4 bases and at J to 8 bases, leaving 11 bases not matched to a gene. In nucleotides, the CDR3 is TGTGCCAGCAGCAACCTCATTGGACTAGCGGGAGGTGATGAGCAGTTCTTC. It yields the protein CASSNLIGLAGGDEQFF.

The rearrangement joins TRBV19 to TRBJ2-7; 7 bases align to TRBD2. The CDR3 has 14 amino acids. The trim removed 5 bases at V and 2 bases at J, leaving 6 bases unmatched. Germline CDR1 reads LNHDA; CDR2 reads SQIVND (reference sequence). The CDR3 nucleotides read TGTGCCAGTAGTCGCAGCGGGGTGGCCTACGAGCAGTACTTC. Residues: CASSRSGVAYEQYF.

This chain links TRBV4-2 with TRBJ2-2; 12 nucleotides agree with TRBD2. This CDR3 spans 17 amino acids. Per the germline V gene, CDR1 is LGHNA and CDR2 is YNFKEQ. The V segment lost 4 bases and the J segment 5 bases; nucleotides outside the gene matches: 8. CDR3 nucleotides: TGTGCCAGCAGCCTACCTAGCGGGAGGGCCCTTACCGGGGAGCTGTTTTTT. This sequence encodes CASSLPSGRALTGELFF.

The chain uses TRBV7-9 and TRBJ2-1; TRBD2 matches at 10 bases. The trim removed 1 base at V and 6 bases at J, leaving 3 bases unmatched. The CDR3 is 15 residues long. Germline V gives CDR1 SEHNR, CDR2 FQNEAQ (reference sequence). Here the CDR3 DNA reads TGTGCCAGCAGCTTAGGAGCGGGAGGGATCAATGAGCAGTTCTTC. This translates into CASSLGAGGINEQFF.

This sequence joins TRBV27 and TRBJ2-7, with 16 bases identical to TRBD2. The J segment lost 3 bases and the V segment lost 6 bases, leaving 14 bases of the junction unmatched. Per germline, CDR1 MNHEY and CDR2 SMNVEV (reference sequence). The CDR3 covers 19 residues. The CDR3 reads CASRPTTGLAGGLFYEQYF. The CDR3 DNA reads TGTGCCAGCAGACCAACCACGGGACTAGCGGGAGGGCTTTTCTACGAGCAGTACTTC.

The J gene is TRBJ2-5, the V gene TRBV10-3; 16 bases are shared with TRBD2. The CDR3 is 17 residues long. The V gene's germline CDR1 is ENHRY and CDR2 SYGVKD. The V and J ends lost 6 bases and 4 bases, in that order; junction bases with no gene match: 8. CDR3 sequence (DNA): TGTGCCATCAGCGGGACTAGCGGGAGGGGGGTCCCAGAGACCCAGTACTTC. Its translation: CAISGTSGRGVPETQYF.

V usage is TRBV5-8 and J usage is TRBJ1-2, with TRBD1 matching 10 bases. From germline, CDR1 is SGHTS and CDR2 YDEGEE. V gave up 3 bases and J gave up 2 bases; unmatched junction bases: 4. This CDR3 is built from 15 residues. CDR3 amino acids: CASSWTGGSNYGYTF. Written as DNA, the CDR3 is TGTGCCAGCAGCTGGACAGGGGGGTCAAACTATGGCTACACCTTC.

The chain employs TRBV5-4 and TRBJ2-1; the D gene is possibly TRBD2 (5 bases). Per the germline V gene, CDR1 is SGHNT and CDR2 is YYREEE (reference sequence). CDR3 length equals 16 residues. Trimming left V 3 bases short and J 2 bases short, with 15 bases between. The CDR3 loop reads CASSWLRSGTYNEQFF. In DNA, the CDR3 is TGTGCCAGCAGCTGGTTGAGGAGCGGCACCTACAATGAGCAGTTCTTC.

The V gene is TRBV29-1, the J gene TRBJ1-3; D is unresolved. Germline CDR1 and CDR2: SQVTM and ANQGSEA. V was pared by 6 bases and J by 3 bases, with 6 bases between. The length of the CDR3 is 11 residues. In DNA, the CDR3 is TGCAGCGTCGGAGTTGGAAACACCATATATTTT. Its translation: CSVGVGNTIYF.